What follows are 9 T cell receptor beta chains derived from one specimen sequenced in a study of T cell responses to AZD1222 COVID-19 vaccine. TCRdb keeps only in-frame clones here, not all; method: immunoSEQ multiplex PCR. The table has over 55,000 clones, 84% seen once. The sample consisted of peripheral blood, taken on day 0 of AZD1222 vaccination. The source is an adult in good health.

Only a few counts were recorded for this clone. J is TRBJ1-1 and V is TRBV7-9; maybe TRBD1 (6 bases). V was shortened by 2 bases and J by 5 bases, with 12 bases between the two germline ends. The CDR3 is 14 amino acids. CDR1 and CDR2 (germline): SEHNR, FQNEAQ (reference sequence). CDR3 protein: CASSLKAGDTEAFF. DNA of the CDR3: TGTGCCAGCAGCTTAAAGGCAGGGGATACTGAAGCTTTCTTT.

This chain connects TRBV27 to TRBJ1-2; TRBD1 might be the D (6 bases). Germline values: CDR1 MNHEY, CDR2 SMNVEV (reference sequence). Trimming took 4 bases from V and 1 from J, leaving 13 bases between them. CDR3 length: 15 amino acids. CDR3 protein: CASSSLQGGNYGYTF. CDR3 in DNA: TGTGCCAGCAGTTCCCTACAGGGAGGTAACTATGGCTACACCTTC.

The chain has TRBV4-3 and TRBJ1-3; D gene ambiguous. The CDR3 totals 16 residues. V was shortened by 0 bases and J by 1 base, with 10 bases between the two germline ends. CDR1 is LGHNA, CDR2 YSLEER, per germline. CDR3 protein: CASSQELGSSGNTIYF. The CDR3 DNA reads TGCGCCAGCAGCCAAGAATTAGGGTCGTCTGGAAACACCATATATTTT.

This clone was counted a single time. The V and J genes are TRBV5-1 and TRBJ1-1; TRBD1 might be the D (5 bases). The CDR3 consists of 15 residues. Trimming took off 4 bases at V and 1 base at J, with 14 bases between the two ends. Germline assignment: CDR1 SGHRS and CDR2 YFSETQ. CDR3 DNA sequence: TGCGCCAGCAGCCCGGGACGGCGCTCGAACACTGAAGCTTTCTTT. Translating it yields CASSPGRRSNTEAFF.

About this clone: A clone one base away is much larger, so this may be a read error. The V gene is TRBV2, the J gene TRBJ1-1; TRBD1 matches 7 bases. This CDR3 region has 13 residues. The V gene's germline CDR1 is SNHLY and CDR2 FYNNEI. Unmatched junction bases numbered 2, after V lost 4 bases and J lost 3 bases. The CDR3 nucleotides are TGTGCCAGCAGTGTGCAGGGGGACACTGAAGCTTTCTTT. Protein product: CASSVQGDTEAFF. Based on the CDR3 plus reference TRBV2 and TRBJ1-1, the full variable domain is EPEVTQTPSHQVTQMGQEVILRCVPISNHLYFYWYRQILGQKVEFLVSFYNNEISEKSEIFDDQFSVERPDGSNFTLKIRSTKLEDSAMYFCASSVQGDTEAFFGQGTRLTVV.

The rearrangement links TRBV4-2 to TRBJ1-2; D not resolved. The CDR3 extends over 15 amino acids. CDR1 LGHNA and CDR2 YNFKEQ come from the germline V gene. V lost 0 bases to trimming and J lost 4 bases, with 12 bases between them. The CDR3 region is CASSQDDLRVYGYTF. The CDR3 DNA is TGTGCCAGCAGCCAAGATGACCTCCGGGTCTATGGCTACACCTTC.

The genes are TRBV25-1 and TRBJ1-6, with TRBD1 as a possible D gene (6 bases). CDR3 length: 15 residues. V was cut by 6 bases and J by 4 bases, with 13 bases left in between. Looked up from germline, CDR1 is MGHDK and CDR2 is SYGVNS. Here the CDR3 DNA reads TGTGCCAGCAGAGCCCGCGACAGGTATAATTCACCCCTCCACTTT. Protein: CASRARDRYNSPLHF. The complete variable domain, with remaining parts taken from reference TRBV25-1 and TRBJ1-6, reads EADIYQTPRYLVIGTGKKITLECSQTMGHDKMYWYQQDPGMELHLIHYSYGVNSTEKGDLSSESTVSRIRTEHFPLTLESARPSHTSQYLCASRARDRYNSPLHFGNGTRLTVT.

The CDR3 reads CASSPITSGGLEQYF. As DNA, the CDR3 is TGTGCCAGCAGTCCGATCACTAGCGGGGGTTTGGAGCAGTACTTC. The rearrangement uses TRBV27 and TRBJ2-7; 11 nucleotides match TRBD2. CDR3 length: 15 residues. V was clipped by 5 bases and J by 7 bases; unmatched bases: 10. CDR1 is MNHEY and CDR2 is SMNVEV in the germline V gene (reference sequence).

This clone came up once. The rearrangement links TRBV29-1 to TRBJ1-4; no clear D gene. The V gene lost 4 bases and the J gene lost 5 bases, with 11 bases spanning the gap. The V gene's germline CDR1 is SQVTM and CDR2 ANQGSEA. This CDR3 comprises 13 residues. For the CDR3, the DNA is TGCAGCGTTGCTACCAGAAGGAATGAAAAACTGTTTTTT. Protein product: CSVATRRNEKLFF.